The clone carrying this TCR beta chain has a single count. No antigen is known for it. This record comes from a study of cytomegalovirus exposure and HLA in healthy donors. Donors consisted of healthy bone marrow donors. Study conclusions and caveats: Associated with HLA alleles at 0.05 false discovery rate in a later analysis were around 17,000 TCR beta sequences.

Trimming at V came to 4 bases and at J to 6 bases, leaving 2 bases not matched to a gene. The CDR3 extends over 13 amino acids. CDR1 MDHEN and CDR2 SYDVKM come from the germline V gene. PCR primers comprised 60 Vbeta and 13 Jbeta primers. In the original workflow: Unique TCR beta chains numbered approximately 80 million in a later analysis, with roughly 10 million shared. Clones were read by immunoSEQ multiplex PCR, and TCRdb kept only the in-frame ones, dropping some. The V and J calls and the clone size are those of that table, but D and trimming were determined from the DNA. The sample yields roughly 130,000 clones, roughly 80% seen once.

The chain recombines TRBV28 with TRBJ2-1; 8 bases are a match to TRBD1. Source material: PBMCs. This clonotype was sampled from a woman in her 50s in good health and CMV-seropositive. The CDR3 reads CASSWTGSNEQFF. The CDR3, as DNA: TGTGCCAGCAGTTGGACAGGGAGCAATGAGCAGTTCTTC.